The rows below give T cell receptor beta chains drawn from one sample of a study of CD8 T cells in ankylosing spondylitis. From the 5' RACE reads, TCRdb called clonotypes with MiXCR, one entry per CDR3 protein. The table records more than 650,000 distinct CDR3 sequences, 12% of them present only once. Sequenced sample: blood, either unsorted or a sorted T cell fraction (not recorded which). These receptors all stem from a male donor with ankylosing spondylitis. CDR3s include the opening cysteine and the closing phenylalanine or tryptophan. Each record gives: clone size, D gene, V gene, J gene, CDR3 protein, CDR3 DNA. D genes are given only for firm matches. Some rows have no size entry. The others give once, few or many, or a class for an expanded clone.

>few|NA|TRBV9|TRBJ1-6
CASLGQKHSPLHF
TGTGCCAGCCTAGGACAGAAACATTCACCCCTCCACTTT
>many|NA|TRBV7-2|TRBJ1-1
CASSYRDIAEAFF
TGTGCCAGCAGCTACAGGGATATAGCTGAAGCTTTCTTT
>few|NA|TRBV6-2/TRBV6-3|TRBJ2-5
CASRNTIQETQYF
TGTGCCAGCAGAAACACAATTCAAGAGACCCAGTACTTC
>NA|NA|TRBV20-1|TRBJ1-2
CSAPEGANYGYTF
TGCAGTGCTCCGGAGGGAGCAAACTATGGCTACACCTTC
>NA|NA|TRBV20-1|TRBJ1-1
CSARDRRMNTETFF
TGCAGTGCTAGAGACAGGCGCATGAACACTGAAACTTTCTTT
>NA|TRBD1|TRBV15|TRBJ1-5
CATSSGQVSNQPQHF
TGTGCCACCAGCAGTGGACAGGTTAGCAATCAGCCCCAGCATTTT
>NA|NA|TRBV5-1|TRBJ2-5
CASSSQFQETQYF
TGCGCCAGCAGCTCTCAATTCCAAGAGACCCAGTACTTC
>NA|NA|TRBV11-3|TRBJ1-1
CASSSDSTEAFF
TGTGCCAGCAGCTCGGACAGTACTGAAGCTTTCTTT
>NA|TRBD2|TRBV15|TRBJ2-7
CATSRGLAGREQYF
TGTGCCACCAGCAGAGGCCTAGCGGGACGCGAGCAGTACTTC
>many|NA|TRBV5-1|TRBJ1-2
CASSFTGIANYGYTF
TGCGCCAGCAGCTTTACAGGGATCGCTAACTATGGCTACACCTTC
>many|NA|TRBV7-9|TRBJ1-1
CASSSRVGTEAFF
TGTGCCAGCAGTTCCAGGGTAGGGACTGAAGCTTTCTTT
>NA|NA|TRBV7-8|TRBJ1-5
CASSRNRREPQHF
TGTGCCAGCAGCCGAAATCGGAGGGAGCCCCAGCATTTT
>few|NA|TRBV5-4|TRBJ2-6
CASPEGTSGANVLTF
TGTGCCAGCCCCGAGGGGACCTCTGGGGCCAACGTCCTGACTTTC
>few|NA|TRBV7-2|TRBJ2-1
CASSYQGLQAGEQFF
TGTGCCAGCAGCTACCAGGGGCTACAGGCAGGTGAGCAGTTCTTC
>many|TRBD2|TRBV20-1|TRBJ2-3
CSAATSGGAGSDTQYF
TGCAGTGCTGCGACTAGCGGGGGGGCCGGGTCAGATACGCAGTATTTT
>few|TRBD1|TRBV7-2|TRBJ1-1
CASSFRPGGGTEAFF
TGTGCCAGCAGCTTTCGACCAGGGGGCGGCACTGAAGCTTTCTTT
>NA|NA|TRBV6-5|TRBJ2-7
CASSYRSGSYEQYF
TGTGCCAGCAGTTACCGCTCGGGATCCTACGAGCAGTACTTC
>many|NA|TRBV7-9|TRBJ2-7
CASSLAGGEYEQYF
TGTGCCAGCAGCTTAGCGGGGGGAGAGTACGAGCAGTACTTC
>few|TRBD2|TRBV7-2|TRBJ2-1
CASSWPNSGSKNEQFF
TGTGCCAGCAGCTGGCCGAATAGCGGGAGTAAGAATGAGCAGTTCTTC
>NA|NA|TRBV20-1|TRBJ1-2
CSASDPGLNYGYTF
TGCAGTGCTAGCGACCCGGGACTTAACTATGGCTACACCTTC
>few|NA|TRBV20-1|TRBJ1-6
CSARDPRNSPLHF
TGCAGTGCTAGAGATCCCAGGAATTCACCCCTCCACTTT
>few|NA|TRBV5-1|TRBJ2-1
CASSLALGAIYNEQFF
TGCGCCAGCAGCTTGGCCTTAGGGGCGATCTACAATGAGCAGTTCTTC
>few|NA|TRBV25-1|TRBJ1-5
CASSKRGDSNQPQHF
TGTGCCAGCAGTAAGAGGGGGGATAGCAATCAGCCCCAGCATTTT
>NA|NA|TRBV7-9|TRBJ2-6
CASGGGSLSGANVLTF
TGTGCCAGCGGCGGAGGTTCCCTCTCTGGGGCCAACGTCCTGACTTTC
>many|NA|TRBV7-2|TRBJ2-5
CASSSNRVTETQYF
TGTGCCAGCAGCTCTAACCGGGTAACCGAGACCCAGTACTTC
>NA|NA|TRBV5-4|TRBJ2-5
CASSSRLSGQETQYF
TGTGCCAGCAGCTCCCGGCTTAGCGGCCAAGAGACCCAGTACTTC
>few|NA|TRBV25-1|TRBJ2-2
CASGGTQGTGELFF
TGTGCCAGCGGAGGGACTCAGGGCACCGGGGAGCTGTTTTTT
>NA|NA|TRBV20-1|TRBJ2-7
CSARDPKGSPYEQYF
TGCAGTGCTAGAGATCCGAAGGGGAGCCCCTACGAGCAGTACTTC
>NA|NA|TRBV5-4|TRBJ2-1
CASSSPDPPNEQFF
TGTGCCAGCAGCAGTCCGGACCCTCCCAATGAGCAGTTCTTC
>NA|NA|TRBV3-1|TRBJ1-1
CASSKPNKGGTEAFF
TGTGCCAGCAGCAAGCCAAATAAGGGGGGGACTGAAGCTTTCTTT
>few|NA|TRBV11-3|TRBJ2-2
CASSLVFTGVGGELFF
TGTGCCAGCAGCTTAGTTTTTACTGGAGTCGGAGGGGAGCTGTTTTTT
>few|NA|TRBV28|TRBJ2-5
CATNRVYQETQYF
TGTGCCACCAATCGCGTGTACCAAGAGACCCAGTACTTC
>NA|TRBD2|TRBV6-5|TRBJ2-1
CASSYGSGSSGRSYNEQFF
TGTGCCAGCAGTTACGGGTCTGGGAGTAGCGGGAGGTCCTACAATGAGCAGTTCTTC
>few|NA|TRBV12-3/TRBV12-4|TRBJ1-5
CASSPLFTTGDNQPQHF
TGTGCCAGCAGCCCCCTTTTCACGACCGGGGACAATCAGCCCCAGCATTTT
>NA|TRBD2|TRBV12-3/TRBV12-4|TRBJ2-1
CASSSSGYSYNEQFF
TGTGCCAGCAGTTCTAGCGGGTACTCCTACAATGAGCAGTTCTTC
>NA|NA|TRBV19|TRBJ2-2
CASTISVGASGELFF
TGTGCCAGTACCATATCGGTGGGGGCTTCCGGGGAGCTGTTTTTT
>few|TRBD2|TRBV11-2|TRBJ2-5
CASSFGLAVEGETQYF
TGTGCCAGCAGCTTTGGACTAGCGGTTGAGGGAGAGACCCAGTACTTC
>NA|NA|TRBV6-1|TRBJ2-3
CASSERWGSTDTQYF
TGTGCCAGCAGTGAAAGATGGGGAAGCACAGATACGCAGTATTTT
>few|NA|TRBV9|TRBJ2-1
CASSVDGRGEQFF
TGTGCCAGCAGCGTAGACGGACGGGGTGAGCAGTTCTTC
>few|TRBD2|TRBV7-2|TRBJ2-1
CASSFTSGRSRNNEQFF
TGTGCCAGCAGCTTCACTAGCGGGAGATCGAGGAACAATGAGCAGTTCTTC
>NA|TRBD2|TRBV7-2|TRBJ2-7
CASSSRSGKVDEQYF
TGTGCCAGCAGCTCCCGCAGCGGGAAAGTCGACGAGCAGTACTTC
>NA|NA|TRBV10-3|TRBJ2-7
CAISDNTGNSYEQYF
TGTGCCATCAGTGATAACACCGGGAATTCCTACGAGCAGTACTTC
>few|NA|TRBV20-1|TRBJ2-2
CSARAGPPNTGELFF
TGCAGTGCTAGAGCGGGACCACCTAACACCGGGGAGCTGTTTTTT
>many|TRBD1|TRBV4-3|TRBJ2-2
CASSQEGRGTGRSGELFF
TGCGCCAGCAGCCAAGAAGGTCGCGGGACAGGGCGGTCCGGGGAGCTGTTTTTT
>few|NA|TRBV29-1|TRBJ1-2
CSVEDLGERNYGYTF
TGCAGCGTTGAAGATCTAGGGGAGAGAAACTATGGCTACACCTTC
>few|NA|TRBV7-2|TRBJ1-2
CASSILTDYGYTF
TGTGCCAGCAGCATCCTGACAGACTATGGCTACACCTTC
>many|NA|TRBV6-1|TRBJ1-1
CASRHTGLTEAFF
TGTGCCAGCAGGCACACAGGGCTCACTGAAGCTTTCTTT
>few|TRBD1|TRBV4-1|TRBJ2-5
CASSQPLRGNQETQYF
TGCGCCAGCAGCCAGCCCCTCAGGGGGAACCAAGAGACCCAGTACTTC
>few|NA|TRBV7-8|TRBJ1-2
CASSNDRSYGYTF
TGTGCCAGCAGCAATGACCGATCATATGGCTACACCTTC
>few|NA|TRBV20-1|TRBJ1-4
CSARWGNEKLFF
TGCAGTGCTAGATGGGGAAATGAAAAACTGTTTTTT
>NA|NA|TRBV7-2|TRBJ2-3
CASSLGVAPTGDTQYF
TGTGCCAGCAGCTTAGGGGTTGCGCCTACCGGAGATACGCAGTATTTT
>few|TRBD1|TRBV29-1|TRBJ1-6
CSVRGGDNSPLHF
TGCAGCGTCAGAGGGGGCGATAATTCACCCCTCCACTTT
>few|NA|TRBV5-1|TRBJ1-2
CASSSATGPSFGGYTF
TGCGCCAGCAGCAGCGCAACGGGACCCTCGTTTGGTGGCTACACCTTC
>few|TRBD2|TRBV28|TRBJ2-5
CASSPYMGEGQETQYF
TGTGCCAGCAGTCCATACATGGGGGAGGGCCAAGAGACCCAGTACTTC
>few|TRBD2|TRBV20-1|TRBJ2-2
CSARAGGGRAGGELFF
TGCAGTGCTAGAGCGGGAGGAGGTCGGGCGGGCGGGGAGCTGTTTTTT
>NA|NA|TRBV4-3|TRBJ2-1
CASSQDRLFYNEQFF
TGCGCCAGCAGCCAAGACAGGCTATTCTACAATGAGCAGTTCTTC
>NA|NA|TRBV20-1|TRBJ2-3
CSARHPQAVGTDTQYF
TGCAGTGCTAGACACCCTCAGGCGGTGGGCACAGATACTCAGTATTTT
>few|TRBD2|TRBV15|TRBJ2-1
CATSREGSGEQFF
TGTGCCACCAGCAGAGAAGGTAGCGGGGAGCAGTTCTTC
>NA|NA|TRBV20-1|TRBJ2-1
CSARKLASNEQFF
TGCAGTGCTAGGAAATTGGCATCCAATGAGCAGTTCTTC